Each of the 3 T cell receptor beta chains below was sequenced from the same sample in a study of blood T cell repertoires in COVID-19. Assay used: immunoSEQ multiplex PCR; TCRdb lists only in-frame clones, some missing. The sample shows some 97,000 clones, roughly 90% of them seen only once. The specimen sequenced was peripheral blood. Source of these receptors: a man aged 50 to 60 with active COVID-19.

The chain combines TRBV24-1 with TRBJ1-5; D remains ambiguous. CDR1 KGHDR and CDR2 SFDVKD come from the germline V gene. V lost 2 bases to trimming and J lost 4 bases, with 8 bases between them. The CDR3 contains 14 residues. The CDR3 DNA reads TGTGCCACCAGTGATTACGGTCCGAATCAGCCCCAGCATTTT. It codes for CATSDYGPNQPQHF.

The rearrangement links TRBV14 to TRBJ2-1; no clear D. Trimming left V 0 bases short and J 0 bases short, with 15 bases between. The CDR3 is 18 amino acids. Germline CDR1 and CDR2: SGHDN and FVKESK. CDR3 amino acids: CASSQDRFLPPSYNEQFF. The CDR3 coding sequence is TGTGCCAGCAGCCAAGACCGGTTTCTGCCACCCTCCTACAATGAGCAGTTCTTC.

The chain has TRBV6-5 and TRBJ2-2, with 12 bases aligning to TRBD2. The germline gives CDR1 MNHEY, CDR2 SVGAGI. The length of the CDR3 is 16 residues. The junction had 4 bases not matched to a gene; V was cut back by 4 bases and J by 4 bases. CDR3 coding DNA: TGTGCCAGCAGTTCCGGACTAGCGGGGTCCACCGGGGAGCTGTTTTTT. It translates to CASSSGLAGSTGELFF.